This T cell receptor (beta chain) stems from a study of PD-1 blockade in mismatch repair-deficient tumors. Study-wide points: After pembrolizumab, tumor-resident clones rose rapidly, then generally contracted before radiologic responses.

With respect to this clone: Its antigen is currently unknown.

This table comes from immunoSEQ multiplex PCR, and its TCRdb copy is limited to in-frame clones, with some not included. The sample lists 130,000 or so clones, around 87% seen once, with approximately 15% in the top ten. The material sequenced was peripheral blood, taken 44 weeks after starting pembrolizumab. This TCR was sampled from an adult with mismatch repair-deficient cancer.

The CDR3 is CASSPSFGGSYEQYF. The DNA for the CDR3 is TGCGCCAGCAGCCCCTCTTTCGGGGGCTCCTACGAGCAGTACTTC. The chain is built from TRBV4-3 and TRBJ2-7; D may be TRBD2 (6 bases). The germline gives CDR1 LGHNA, CDR2 YSLEER. This CDR3 comprises 15 residues. The V gene lost 4 bases and the J gene lost 0 bases, with 13 bases spanning the gap.